Listed below are T cell receptor beta chains from one sample, sequenced in a study of control samples from healthy donors and cancer patients. The table came from immunoSEQ multiplex PCR; TCRdb's copy has only in-frame clones and leaves some out. The table records some 110,000 clones, 80% to 90% of them present only once. Sequenced sample: PBMCs. The source is a woman in her forties or fifties with colorectal cancer. Each CDR3 is given with its conserved first and last residue. A D gene is named only where the DNA matches it firmly. Clone size is given for some rows only: seen once, a few or many times, or a class if the clone is expanded.

TRBJ2-1 . TRBV3-1/TRBV3-2 . CASSQRTPNEQFF TGTGCCAGCAGCCAAAGGACCCCTAATGAGCAGTTCTTC
TRBJ2-7 . TRBV13 . CASSPATRDRQYF TGTGCCAGCAGCCCAGCAACGCGGGACAGGCAGTACTTC
TRBJ1-1 . TRBV12-3/TRBV12-4 . CASSLAWNTEAFF TGTGCCAGCAGTTTAGCGTGGAACACTGAAGCTTTCTTT
TRBJ2-2 . TRBV7-8 . CASSGGLANTGELFF TGTGCCAGCAGCGGGGGGCTAGCGAACACCGGGGAGCTGTTTTTT
TRBJ2-1 . TRBV30 TRBD2 CAWGRGGSGGEQFF TGTGCCTGGGGGAGAGGCGGGAGCGGTGGTGAGCAGTTCTTC
TRBJ2-3 . TRBV7-3 TRBD2 CASSLSAGVDTQYF TGTGCCAGCAGCTTATCAGCGGGAGTAGATACGCAGTATTTT
TRBJ2-3 few TRBV5-1 . CASSLDSSTDTQYF TGCGCCAGCAGCTTGGATAGTAGCACAGATACGCAGTATTTT
TRBJ2-7 . TRBV27 TRBD1 CASSSTGQGDYEQYF TGTGCCAGCAGTTCCACGGGACAGGGAGACTACGAGCAGTACTTC
TRBJ2-7 . TRBV11-2 . CASSLDRRPNRAYEQYF TGTGCCAGCAGCTTAGATCGGCGCCCAAATAGAGCCTACGAGCAGTACTTC
TRBJ2-5 . TRBV7-2 TRBD1 CASSFSPDRGKETQYF TGTGCCAGCAGCTTTTCCCCGGACAGGGGAAAAGAGACCCAGTACTTC
TRBJ2-7 . TRBV5-1 TRBD2 CASSPSASGLYEQYF TGCGCCAGCAGCCCCTCTGCTAGCGGTCTCTACGAGCAGTACTTC
TRBJ1-2 once TRBV6-5 . CASAHPGGQDYGYTF TGTGCCAGCGCTCACCCGGGGGGGCAGGACTATGGCTACACCTTC
TRBJ1-2 . TRBV10-3 . CAITSRGGDYGYTF TGTGCCATAACCTCTCGGGGAGGGGATTATGGCTACACCTTC
TRBJ2-7 . TRBV19 . CASSLAGSPTEQYF TGTGCCAGTAGTCTGGCAGGGTCTCCAACCGAGCAGTACTTC
TRBJ1-1 . TRBV12-3/TRBV12-4 . CASSVQGFEAFF TGTGCCAGCAGTGTGCAGGGGTTTGAAGCTTTCTTT
TRBJ2-2 . TRBV27 . CASSRAPGNTGELFF TGTGCCAGCAGTCGGGCCCCAGGGAACACCGGGGAGCTGTTTTTT
TRBJ1-1 . TRBV11-2 . CASSFFWDLGTEAFF TGTGCCAGCAGCTTTTTTTGGGATTTAGGCACTGAAGCTTTCTTT
TRBJ1-1 . TRBV12-3/TRBV12-4 . CASSLGRVTEAFF TGTGCCAGCAGTTTAGGAAGGGTCACTGAAGCTTTCTTT
TRBJ2-1 . TRBV9 . CASSVQGAHLERNEQFF TGTGCCAGCAGCGTGCAAGGGGCTCACTTGGAGCGGAATGAGCAGTTCTTC
TRBJ1-2 few TRBV20-1 . CSASTVGYGYTF TGCAGTGCCAGTACAGTAGGCTATGGCTACACCTTC
TRBJ1-5 once TRBV28 . CASSSPPLPGRQPQHF TGTGCCAGCAGTTCACCACCCCTCCCAGGCAGGCAGCCCCAGCATTTT
TRBJ1-3 . TRBV12-5 . CASGLFGRGLSGNTIYF TGTGCTAGTGGTTTGTTTGGCAGGGGCCTCTCTGGAAACACCATATATTTT
TRBJ1-2 once TRBV24-1 TRBD1 CATSGQGGDGYTF TGTGCCACCAGCGGACAGGGAGGTGATGGCTACACCTTC
TRBJ1-1 . TRBV30 . CAWSVAAAGTEAFF TGTGCCTGGAGTGTAGCGGCAGCCGGGACTGAAGCTTTCTTT
TRBJ2-7 once TRBV7-9 . CASSRGGLEEQYF TGTGCCAGCAGTAGGGGGGGTCTGGAAGAGCAGTACTTC
TRBJ1-2 . TRBV5-4 . CASSPGRPGYGYTF TGTGCCAGCAGCCCCGGCAGGCCTGGCTATGGCTACACCTTC
TRBJ2-1 . TRBV5-1 . CASSPNPGPSNEQFF TGCGCCAGCAGCCCCAATCCGGGACCAAGCAATGAGCAGTTCTTC
TRBJ1-4 . TRBV25-1 TRBD1 CASSDMTGSPTNEKLFF TGTGCCAGCAGTGACATGACAGGGAGCCCAACTAATGAAAAACTGTTTTTT
TRBJ2-3 . TRBV9 . CASSSASGAGGTDTQYF TGTGCCAGCAGCTCGGCCTCCGGGGCTGGAGGCACAGATACGCAGTATTTT
TRBJ1-2 . TRBV5-8 . CASSFAGIANYGYTF TGTGCCAGCAGTTTTGCAGGGATAGCTAACTATGGCTACACCTTC
TRBJ1-2 . TRBV27 . CASSLSQGNYGYTF TGTGCCAGCAGTTTATCTCAGGGGAACTATGGCTACACCTTC
TRBJ1-2 . TRBV2 . CASSGQGRRSGYTF TGTGCCAGCAGTGGCCAGGGCAGACGCTCTGGCTACACCTTC
TRBJ1-2 . TRBV4-2 . CASSQELVGGFGGYTF TGTGCCAGCAGCCAAGAGTTAGTAGGAGGGTTTGGTGGCTACACCTTC
TRBJ2-3 . TRBV7-3 TRBD2 CASSRTSGSDTQYF TGTGCCAGCAGCCGGACTAGCGGGAGTGATACGCAGTATTTT
TRBJ1-2 . TRBV27 . CASRTAGRGGGYTF TGTGCCAGCAGGACTGCGGGGAGGGGTGGCGGCTACACCTTC
TRBJ2-5 . TRBV30 TRBD2 CAWSVPRTSGGETQYF TGTGCCTGGAGTGTCCCCAGGACTAGCGGTGGGGAGACCCAGTACTTC
TRBJ1-2 few TRBV18 . CASSPPAGANYGYTF TGTGCCAGCTCACCACCGGCAGGGGCTAACTATGGCTACACCTTC
TRBJ1-4 . TRBV9 . CASSVRPGRSEKLFF TGTGCCAGCAGCGTAAGACCGGGACGAAGTGAAAAACTGTTTTTT
TRBJ2-3 medium-sized TRBV30 . CAWISFTDTQYF TGTGCCTGGATTTCGTTCACAGATACGCAGTATTTT
TRBJ1-1 few TRBV24-1 TRBD1 CATSEEGQGGIGTEAFF TGTGCCACCAGTGAGGAAGGACAGGGAGGAATCGGGACTGAAGCTTTCTTT
TRBJ2-5 once TRBV5-1 . CASSLGQGLPPKRETQYF TGCGCCAGCAGCTTGGGTCAGGGGTTGCCCCCAAAAAGGGAGACCCAGTACTTC
TRBJ2-5 . TRBV11-2 . CASSLESGQETQYF TGTGCCAGCAGCTTAGAGTCAGGCCAAGAGACCCAGTACTTC
TRBJ2-5 . TRBV3-1/TRBV3-2 TRBD2 CASSQDPMGVGRLETQYF TGTGCCAGCAGCCAAGATCCGATGGGGGTCGGGAGGTTGGAGACCCAGTACTTC
TRBJ1-3 . TRBV9 TRBD1 CASSVGTGGNSGNTIYF TGTGCCAGCAGCGTAGGGACAGGGGGGAACTCTGGAAACACCATATATTTT
TRBJ2-4 few TRBV12-1 . CAATKEEGRNIQYF TGTGCCGCCACAAAAGAGGAGGGTCGAAACATTCAGTACTTC
TRBJ1-1 . TRBV27 . CASSLSQETEAFF TGTGCCAGCAGTTTAAGCCAGGAGACTGAAGCTTTCTTT
TRBJ2-1 . TRBV19 TRBD2 CASTIGGVYNEQFF TGTGCCAGTACCATCGGGGGGGTCTACAATGAGCAGTTCTTC
TRBJ1-6 . TRBV2 . CASTERQSFNSPLHF TGTGCCAGCACCGAACGACAGTCTTTTAATTCACCCCTCCACTTT